This passage covers 2 T cell receptor beta chains from one sample sequenced in a study of cytomegalovirus exposure and HLA in healthy donors. The PCR used 60 Vbeta and 13 Jbeta primers. Some clones are missing from TCRdb's copy, which holds only in-frame ones; the method was immunoSEQ multiplex PCR. This table holds 83,000 or so clones, more than 75% found once. The sample comprised PBMCs. The receptors shown here come from a woman aged 40 to 50 in good health and CMV-seropositive.

This clone turned up a few times. This rearrangement joins TRBV30 to TRBJ2-1, with TRBD2 matching over 10 bases. The germline gives CDR1 GTSNPN, CDR2 SVGIG (reference sequence). The V gene end was trimmed by 0 bases and the J gene end by 2 bases; junction bases not matched to a gene: 4. This CDR3 region has 16 residues. CDR3 DNA sequence: TGTGCCTGGAGTGTAGGTCTAGCGGGAGCCTACAATGAGCAGTTCTTC. Its translation: CAWSVGLAGAYNEQFF.

V usage is TRBV30 and J usage is TRBJ1-2, with 9 bases fitting TRBD1. The trim removed 5 bases at V and 4 bases at J, leaving 8 bases unmatched. Germline CDR1 and CDR2: GTSNPN and SVGIG (reference sequence). The CDR3 spans 14 residues. CDR3 amino acids: CAWRTGADSYGYTF. In DNA form, the CDR3 reads TGTGCCTGGCGGACAGGGGCCGACTCCTATGGCTACACCTTC.